This T cell receptor (beta chain) was sequenced during a study of human T cells and chemical hapten exposure. V lost 6 bases and J 3 bases, leaving 18 bases between the germline ends. This CDR3 is built from 16 residues. CDR1 MNHEY and CDR2 SVGAGI come from the germline V gene. Time point: patch test 3, about 24 weeks after DPC sensitization. Indicated treatment: therapeutic diphenylcyclopropenone sensitization with weekly scalp DPC. This clonotype was recorded a few times. One entry per CDR3 protein results from TCRdb running MiXCR on the RACE reads. Here the sample spans about 160,000 distinct CDR3 sequences, about 27% being singletons.

The receptor was derived from a woman aged 18-29 years with alopecia areata. Some clones in this sample may be carry-over from other donors' samples. The chain has TRBV6-5 and TRBJ2-1; a possible D gene is TRBD1 (6 bases). The source was whole blood, collected in connection with sensitization to the hapten diphenylcyclopropenone (DPC). CDR3 sequence: CASSITGLEVYNEQFF. The CDR3 region has the DNA TGTGCCAGCAGCATAACAGGGCTAGAGGTCTACAATGAGCAGTTCTTC.